The sequence of this TCR beta chain was determined in a study of T cell responses to AZD1222 COVID-19 vaccine. Assay used: immunoSEQ multiplex PCR; TCRdb lists only in-frame clones, some missing. The sample yields 150,000 or so clones, roughly 90% seen once. Germline-derived CDR1 and CDR2 are SQVTM and ANQGSEA. V lost 3 bases, J lost 4 bases, and 14 bases lay in between. This CDR3 is built from 14 residues. V usage is TRBV29-1 and J usage is TRBJ2-3; D could derive from TRBD1 or TRBD2 (5 bases each). This material consisted of peripheral blood, taken on day 0 of AZD1222 vaccination. The receptor comes from an adult in good health. CDR3: CSVERGNNADTQYF. As DNA, the CDR3 is TGCAGCGTTGAGAGGGGAAATAACGCAGATACGCAGTATTTT.